Listed here is a single T cell receptor beta chain. There are 15 residues in the CDR3. After removal of 1 base from V and 0 bases from J, the junction contained 3 bases not matched to a gene. Germline V gene sequence: CDR1 SEHNR, CDR2 FQNEAQ (reference sequence). The data derive from a study of T cell changes during pregnancy in multiple sclerosis. This table comes from immunoSEQ multiplex PCR, and its TCRdb copy is limited to in-frame clones, with some not included. This sample carries about 89,000 clones, around 94% of them seen once, and the ten largest clones take around 0.86%. This receptor was obtained from a female donor with multiple sclerosis, enrolled in a pregnancy study. V and J are TRBV7-9 and TRBJ2-7; TRBD2 matches 7 bases. This sample comprised peripheral blood, obtained in the third trimester of pregnancy. The CDR3: CASSLDGGTSYEQYF. For the CDR3, the DNA is TGTGCCAGCAGCTTAGACGGGGGGACCTCCTACGAGCAGTACTTC.